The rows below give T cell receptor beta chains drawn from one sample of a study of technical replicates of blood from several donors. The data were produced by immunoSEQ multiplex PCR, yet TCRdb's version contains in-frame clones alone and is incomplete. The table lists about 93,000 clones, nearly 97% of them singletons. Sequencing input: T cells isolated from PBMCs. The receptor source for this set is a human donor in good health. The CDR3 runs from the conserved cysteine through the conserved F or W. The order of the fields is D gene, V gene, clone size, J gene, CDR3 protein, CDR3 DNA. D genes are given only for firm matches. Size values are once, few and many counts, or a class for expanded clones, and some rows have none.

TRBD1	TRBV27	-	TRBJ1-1	CASSYRQGGTEAFF	TGTGCCAGCAGTTATAGACAGGGTGGCACTGAAGCTTTCTTT
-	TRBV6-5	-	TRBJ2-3	CASSYNGPLGTDTQYF	TGTGCCAGCAGTTACAACGGCCCTCTAGGCACAGATACGCAGTATTTT
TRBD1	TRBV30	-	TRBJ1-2	CAWSATDDRGRQLANYGYTF	TGTGCCTGGAGTGCGACCGATGACAGGGGGAGACAGCTTGCTAACTATGGCTACACCTTC
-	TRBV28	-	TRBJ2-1	CASSFGKRYNEQFF	TGTGCCAGCAGTTTCGGGAAGAGGTACAATGAGCAGTTCTTC
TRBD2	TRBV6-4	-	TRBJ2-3	CASSDSIFPASGVADGDTQYF	TGTGCCAGCAGTGACTCGATTTTTCCCGCTAGCGGGGTTGCCGATGGAGATACGCAGTATTTT
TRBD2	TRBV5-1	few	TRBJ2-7	CASSLPELAGGFSYEQYF	TGCGCCAGCAGCTTGCCCGAACTAGCGGGGGGATTCTCCTACGAGCAGTACTTC
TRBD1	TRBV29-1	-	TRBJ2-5	CSVAWGQAVQETQYF	TGCAGCGTTGCCTGGGGACAGGCAGTACAAGAGACCCAGTACTTC
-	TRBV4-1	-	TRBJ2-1	CASSHSLGGTVSYNEQFF	TGCGCCAGCAGCCACTCCCTCGGCGGGACCGTCTCCTACAATGAGCAGTTCTTC
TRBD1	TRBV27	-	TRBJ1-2	CASSWGQEPFYGYTF	TGTGCCAGCAGTTGGGGACAGGAACCTTTCTATGGCTACACCTTC
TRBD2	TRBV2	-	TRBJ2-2	CASSPTSLGTGELFF	TGTGCCAGCAGTCCGACTAGCCTGGGGACCGGGGAGCTGTTTTTT
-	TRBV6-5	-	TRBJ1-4	CASSLQATNEKLFF	TGTGCCAGCAGTTTACAGGCAACTAATGAAAAACTGTTTTTT
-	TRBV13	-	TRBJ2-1	CASSLGRGTYNEQFF	TGTGCCAGCAGCTTAGGTAGAGGAACCTACAATGAGCAGTTCTTC
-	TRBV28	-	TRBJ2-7	CASIVGVGGYEQYF	TGTGCCAGCATCGTCGGAGTCGGGGGCTACGAGCAGTACTTC
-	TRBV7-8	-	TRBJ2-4	CASSATRTVAKNIQYF	TGTGCCAGCAGCGCAACCCGGACAGTAGCCAAAAACATTCAGTACTTC
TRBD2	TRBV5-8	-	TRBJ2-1	CASRTRTSGGYNEQFF	TGTGCCAGCAGGACGCGGACTAGCGGGGGCTACAATGAGCAGTTCTTC
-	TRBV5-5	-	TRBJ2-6	CASRYRDGTGANVLTF	TGTGCCAGCAGATACCGGGACGGGACAGGGGCCAACGTCCTGACTTTC
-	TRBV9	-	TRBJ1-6	CASSVGPGNSPLHF	TGTGCCAGCAGCGTAGGACCGGGGAATTCACCCCTCCACTTT
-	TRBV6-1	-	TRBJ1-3	CASKELQGSGNTIYF	TGTGCCAGCAAAGAGTTGCAGGGGTCTGGAAACACCATATATTTT
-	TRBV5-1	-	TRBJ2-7	CASSRRGTDVGEQYF	TGCGCCAGCAGCCGCCGCGGGACAGACGTGGGGGAGCAGTACTTC
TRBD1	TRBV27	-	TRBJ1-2	CASSEDRVYGYTF	TGTGCCAGCAGTGAGGACAGGGTTTATGGCTACACCTTC
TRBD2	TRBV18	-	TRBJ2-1	CASSPRGLAGAYNEQFF	TGTGCCAGCTCACCACGGGGACTAGCGGGGGCATACAATGAGCAGTTCTTC
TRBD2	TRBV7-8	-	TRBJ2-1	CASIKGSGVSNEQFF	TGTGCCAGCATTAAGGGTAGCGGGGTCTCTAATGAGCAGTTCTTC
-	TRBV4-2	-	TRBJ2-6	CASSQARTTANVLTF	TGTGCCAGCAGCCAAGCCCGGACTACAGCCAACGTCCTGACTTTC
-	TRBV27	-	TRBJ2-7	CASSVGGAGEQYF	TGTGCCAGCAGTGTAGGGGGCGCGGGGGAGCAGTACTTC
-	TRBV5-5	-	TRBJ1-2	CASSRESPNYGYTF	TGTGCCAGCAGCCGGGAAAGTCCTAACTATGGCTACACCTTC
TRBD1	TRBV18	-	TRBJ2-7	CASSGGTGRTYEQYF	TGTGCCAGCTCAGGCGGGACAGGGAGAACCTACGAGCAGTACTTC
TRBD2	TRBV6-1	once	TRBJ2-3	CASSLERGGQGTQYF	TGTGCCAGCAGCCTTGAGCGGGGGGGCCAGGGTACGCAGTATTTT
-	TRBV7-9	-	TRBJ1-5	CASSLTGQPQHF	TGTGCCAGCAGCTTAACGGGACAGCCCCAGCATTTT
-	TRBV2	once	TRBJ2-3	CASSGQALDTQYF	TGTGCCAGCAGTGGACAGGCGCTGGATACGCAGTATTTT
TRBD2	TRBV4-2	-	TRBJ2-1	CASSPRRESSYNEQFF	TGTGCCAGCAGCCCGCGGCGGGAGAGCTCCTACAATGAGCAGTTCTTC
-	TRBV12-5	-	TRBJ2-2	CASGLGRDTANTGELFF	TGTGCTAGTGGTTTGGGCCGGGACACAGCGAACACCGGGGAGCTGTTTTTT
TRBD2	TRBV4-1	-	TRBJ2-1	CASSHSTSGPGEQFF	TGCGCCAGCAGCCATTCCACTAGCGGGCCCGGGGAGCAGTTCTTC
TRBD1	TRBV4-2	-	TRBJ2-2	CASSQTGQGAGTGELFF	TGTGCCAGCAGCCAGACGGGACAGGGGGCTGGTACCGGGGAGCTGTTTTTT
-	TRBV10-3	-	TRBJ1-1	CAISETGRAFF	TGTGCCATCAGTGAGACAGGGCGAGCTTTCTTT
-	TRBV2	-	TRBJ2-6	CASTVAGIYSGANVLTF	TGTGCCAGCACGGTGGCGGGGATCTACTCTGGGGCCAACGTCCTGACTTTC
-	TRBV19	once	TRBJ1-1	CASSIDWFGGPGTEAFF	TGTGCCAGTAGTATAGATTGGTTCGGGGGGCCGGGCACTGAAGCTTTCTTT
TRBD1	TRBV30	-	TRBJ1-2	CASHFGTGDHGYTF	TGTGCCTCCCACTTTGGGACAGGGGATCATGGCTACACCTTC
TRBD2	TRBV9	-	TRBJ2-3	CASSVIAGLRTDTQYF	TGTGCCAGCAGCGTCATAGCGGGATTGAGGACAGATACGCAGTATTTT
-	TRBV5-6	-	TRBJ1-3	CASSLGSGLKNTIYF	TGTGCCAGCAGCTTGGGCAGTGGCCTTAAAAACACCATATATTTT
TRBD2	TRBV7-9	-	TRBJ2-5	CASSFGTSSETQYF	TGTGCCAGCAGCTTCGGGACTAGTTCTGAGACCCAGTACTTC
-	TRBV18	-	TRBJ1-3	CASSPPGQFGNTIYF	TGTGCCAGCTCACCCCCTGGGCAGTTCGGAAACACCATATATTTT
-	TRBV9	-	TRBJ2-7	CASSPLDDPYEQYF	TGTGCCAGCAGCCCTCTAGATGACCCCTACGAGCAGTACTTC
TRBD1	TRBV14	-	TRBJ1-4	CASSQQIRGTAHEKLFF	TGTGCCAGCAGCCAACAGATCAGAGGGACAGCCCATGAAAAACTGTTTTTT
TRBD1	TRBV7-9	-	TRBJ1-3	CASSHSDRGYGNTIYF	TGTGCCAGCAGCCACTCGGACAGGGGGTATGGAAACACCATATATTTT
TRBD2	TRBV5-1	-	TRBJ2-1	CASSYGLAGDNEQFF	TGCGCCAGCAGCTACGGACTAGCGGGAGACAATGAGCAGTTCTTC
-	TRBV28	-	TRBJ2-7	CASSSAGLGAGEQYF	TGTGCCAGCAGTAGCGCGGGGCTCGGAGCTGGAGAGCAGTACTTC
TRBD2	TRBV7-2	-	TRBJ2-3	CASSLALGGVTDTQYF	TGTGCCAGCAGCTTAGCGCTGGGGGGGGTAACAGATACGCAGTATTTT
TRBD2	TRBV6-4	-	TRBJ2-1	CANKRGPYNEQFF	TGTGCCAACAAGCGGGGTCCATACAATGAGCAGTTCTTC
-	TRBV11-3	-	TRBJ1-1	CASSLRTREAFF	TGTGCCAGCAGCTTACGGACACGAGAAGCTTTCTTT
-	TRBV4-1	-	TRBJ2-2	CASSQVAGILGDTGELFF	TGCGCCAGCAGCCAAGTTGCGGGGATCTTGGGGGACACCGGGGAGCTGTTTTTT
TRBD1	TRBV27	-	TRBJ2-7	CASRFQGTGEYYEQYF	TGTGCCAGCAGATTCCAAGGGACAGGGGAATACTACGAGCAGTACTTC
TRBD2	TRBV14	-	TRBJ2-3	CASSPYITSDGTDTQYF	TGTGCCAGCAGCCCGTATATTACTAGCGACGGCACAGATACGCAGTATTTT
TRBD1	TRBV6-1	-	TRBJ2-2	CAIEEDRGADGELFF	TGTGCCATCGAGGAAGACAGGGGGGCGGACGGGGAGCTGTTTTTT
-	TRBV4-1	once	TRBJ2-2	CASSQDKPTDSQFTGELFF	TGCGCCAGCAGCCAAGATAAACCGACGGACTCCCAATTCACCGGGGAGCTGTTTTTT
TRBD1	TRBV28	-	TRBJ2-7	CASSLYGSGTGSEQYF	TGTGCCAGCAGTTTATACGGCTCCGGGACAGGTAGCGAGCAGTACTTC
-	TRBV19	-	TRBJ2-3	CASSTQRGSRRTDTQYF	TGTGCCAGTAGTACCCAGAGAGGGTCCCGCCGCACAGATACGCAGTATTTT
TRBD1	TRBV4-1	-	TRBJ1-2	CASSPGQINYGYTF	TGCGCCAGCAGCCCGGGACAGATTAACTATGGCTACACCTTC
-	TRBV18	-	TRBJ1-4	CASSPWQTGEKLFF	TGTGCCAGCTCACCGTGGCAAACAGGGGAAAAACTGTTTTTT
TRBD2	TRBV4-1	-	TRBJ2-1	CASSQVRGLAGVGEQFF	TGCGCCAGCAGCCAAGTACGGGGACTAGCGGGAGTAGGAGAGCAGTTCTTC
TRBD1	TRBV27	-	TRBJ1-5	CASSSRNPGTATNQPQHF	TGTGCCAGCAGTTCCCGAAACCCGGGGACAGCCACGAATCAGCCCCAGCATTTT